The next 8 T cell receptor beta chains were all read from a single sample in a study of T cell repertoires in cytomegalovirus infection. TCRdb passed the reads through MiXCR, listing each CDR3 protein once. The repertoire holds about 260,000 distinct CDR3 sequences, around 13% seen once, with around 9% in the top ten. Sequenced sample: PBMCs. These receptor sequences come from a human donor in good health (CMV status not recorded). Some clones in this sample may be carry-over from other donors' samples.

V is TRBV7-2 and J is TRBJ1-3, with no clear D. The CDR3 sequence is 13 residues long. Germline V gives CDR1 SGHTA, CDR2 FQGNSA. V was pared by 5 bases and J by 4 bases, with 9 bases between. The CDR3 protein is CASSPGLGNTIYF. CDR3 sequence (DNA): TGTGCCAGCAGCCCCGGACTGGGAAACACCATATATTTT.

This clonotype was observed many times. The J gene is TRBJ2-7, the V gene TRBV7-2; D unclear. The CDR3 has 12 amino acids. V was trimmed by 1 base and J by 3 bases, leaving 4 bases between them. Germline values: CDR1 SGHTA, CDR2 FQGNSA. CDR3 in amino acids: CASSLDYYEQYF. The DNA of the CDR3 is TGTGCCAGCAGCTTAGACTACTACGAGCAGTACTTC.

This clonotype was observed a handful of times. The gene calls are TRBV7-3 and TRBJ1-1; D gene ambiguous. Between the trimmed V and J ends, which lost 5 bases and 5 bases, there was a span of 12 bases. The CDR3 has 13 residues. The germline V gene has CDR1 SGHTA and CDR2 FQGTGA. The CDR3 region is CASSPRQWTEAFF. In DNA, the CDR3 is TGTGCCAGCAGCCCCAGGCAGTGGACTGAAGCTTTCTTT.

This clonotype was picked up many times. V usage is TRBV7-9 and J usage is TRBJ1-4, with TRBD1 matching 11 bases. CDR3 length: 16 residues. Trimming took 5 bases from V and 7 from J; bases not matched to a gene: 9. The germline V gene encodes CDR1 SEHNR and CDR2 FQNEAQ (reference sequence). The CDR3 spells CASSTGTGGFSEKLFF. Here the CDR3 DNA reads TGTGCCAGCAGCACCGGGACAGGGGGATTTAGTGAAAAACTGTTTTTT.

The table lists this clonotype with a count of one. The CDR3 is CASSLGAGASYNEQFF. In nucleotides, the CDR3 is TGTGCCAGCAGTTTAGGTGCCGGGGCTTCCTACAATGAGCAGTTCTTC. The J gene is TRBJ2-1, the V gene TRBV12-3 or TRBV12-4; D is possibly TRBD1 or TRBD2 (5 bases each). V was trimmed by 1 base and J by 1 base, leaving 11 bases between them. This CDR3 contains 16 residues.

J is TRBJ2-7 and V is TRBV20-1; D is perhaps TRBD1 (5 bases). V lost 0 bases and J lost 4, with 13 bases in between. Germline V gene lookup returns CDR1 DFQATT and CDR2 SNEGSKA (reference sequence). This CDR3 has 14 amino acids. The CDR3 region has the DNA TGCAGTGCTAGAGATCGAGCAGGGCGGTACGAGCAGTACTTC. Translated: CSARDRAGRYEQYF.

This clonotype was observed a few times. This chain links TRBV9 with TRBJ1-1, with 9 bases lining up with TRBD1. The CDR3 is 15 residues long. Germline CDR1 SGDLS, CDR2 YYNGEE. V trimming: 4 bases; J trimming: 6 bases; junction bases outside the gene matches: 10. CDR3 protein: CASSPRQGGRSEAFF. DNA for the CDR3: TGTGCCAGCAGCCCTCGACAGGGGGGGAGATCTGAAGCTTTCTTT.

V usage is TRBV12-3 or TRBV12-4 and J usage is TRBJ1-4; possible D gene TRBD1, 5 bases. V lost 7 bases, J lost 5 bases, and 14 bases lay in between. The CDR3 totals 14 residues. The CDR3 nucleotides read TGTGCCAGCACCGCAGGGAGTGCAAATGAAAAACTGTTTTTT. Amino acids: CASTAGSANEKLFF.